Reported below is one T cell receptor (beta chain). RNA transcripts were the template for amplifying TCR beta CDR3 regions. HTBI primers were employed in a first-round RT-PCR of the TCR CDR3. Each CDR3 protein is one row after TCRdb ran MiXCR on the multiplex PCR reads. The data hold about 350,000 distinct CDR3 sequences, with approximately 15% observed a single time. The source of the sample is a study of T cells in Graves' hyperthyroidism and ophthalmopathy. From germline, CDR1 is SEHNR and CDR2 FQNEAQ (reference sequence). V was clipped by 5 bases and J by 4 bases, with 17 bases between them. The CDR3 runs to 15 residues.

This chain connects TRBV7-9 to TRBJ1-1, with D tentatively TRBD1 (6 bases). The receptor comes from a woman younger than 45 with Graves' hyperthyroidism. The source material was blood. CDR3 region: CASSILQTGSTEAFF. The CDR3 coding sequence is TGTGCCAGCAGCATTCTCCAGACAGGTAGCACTGAAGCTTTCTTT.